These T cell receptor beta chains were read from a single sample in a study of blood T cell repertoires in COVID-19. The table came from immunoSEQ multiplex PCR; TCRdb's copy has only in-frame clones and leaves some out. The sample yields about 480,000 clones, around 89% seen once. The specimen was PBMCs or T cells enriched from blood (not recorded which). The receptors shown here come from a woman aged 40-49 years who had recovered from COVID-19. CDR3s include the opening cysteine and the closing phenylalanine or tryptophan. The order of the fields is CDR3 DNA, CDR3 protein, D gene, clone size, J gene, V gene. The D gene is left open where the match is weak. Clone size is stated in some rows and not others, as once, few, many or a class when expanded.

cdr3_nt: TGTGCCTGGAGTGTGACCGGACAGGGGTACGAGCAGTACTTC
cdr3_aa: CAWSVTGQGYEQYF
d_call: TRBD1
clone_size: NA
j_call: TRBJ2-7
v_call: TRBV30

cdr3_nt: TGTGCCAGCAGCCAGCCTCCTAGCGGGGTTTACAATGAGCAGTTCTTC
cdr3_aa: CASSQPPSGVYNEQFF
d_call: TRBD2
clone_size: NA
j_call: TRBJ2-1
v_call: TRBV6-2/TRBV6-3

cdr3_nt: TGTGCCAGTAGCGGCAGACAGGGCAGGGAAGGAAACATTCAGTACTTC
cdr3_aa: CASSGRQGREGNIQYF
d_call: TRBD1
clone_size: once
j_call: TRBJ2-4
v_call: TRBV19

cdr3_nt: TGTGCCAGCGGGACTTTTACGCAGTATTTT
cdr3_aa: CASGTFTQYF
d_call: NA
clone_size: once
j_call: TRBJ2-3
v_call: TRBV7-9

cdr3_nt: TGTGCCAGCAGCGTAGGGGGACTAGCGGAATACAATGAGCAGTTCTTC
cdr3_aa: CASSVGGLAEYNEQFF
d_call: TRBD2
clone_size: NA
j_call: TRBJ2-1
v_call: TRBV9

cdr3_nt: TGCGCCAGCAGTGAGGGGGGCCGCGAAGCTTTCTTT
cdr3_aa: CASSEGGREAFF
d_call: NA
clone_size: NA
j_call: TRBJ1-1
v_call: TRBV10-2

cdr3_nt: TGCGCCAGCAGCCAAGATCGGGTTAGCGGGAGGTACGAGCAGTACTTC
cdr3_aa: CASSQDRVSGRYEQYF
d_call: TRBD2
clone_size: once
j_call: TRBJ2-7
v_call: TRBV4-3

cdr3_nt: TGTGCCAGCAGCCCAATTTTGGCGGGAGGCTCACCAAGATACAATGAGCAGTTCTTC
cdr3_aa: CASSPILAGGSPRYNEQFF
d_call: TRBD2
clone_size: NA
j_call: TRBJ2-1
v_call: TRBV11-2

cdr3_nt: TGTGCCAGTAGTATAGATGGCGCCGGACTAGCGGGAGGGGGCGGGGAGCAGTTCTTC
cdr3_aa: CASSIDGAGLAGGGGEQFF
d_call: TRBD2
clone_size: NA
j_call: TRBJ2-1
v_call: TRBV19

cdr3_nt: TGCGCCAGCAGCTTGGCACCAGGGAACACTGAAGCTTTCTTT
cdr3_aa: CASSLAPGNTEAFF
d_call: NA
clone_size: NA
j_call: TRBJ1-1
v_call: TRBV5-1

cdr3_nt: TGTGCCAGCAGTCACTCCGGGACTAGCGGGAGCCCACACGATGAGCAGTTCTTC
cdr3_aa: CASSHSGTSGSPHDEQFF
d_call: NA
clone_size: NA
j_call: TRBJ2-1
v_call: TRBV21-1

cdr3_nt: TGTGCCAGTAGTTTAGGCAGGGTCTACGAGCAGTACTTC
cdr3_aa: CASSLGRVYEQYF
d_call: NA
clone_size: NA
j_call: TRBJ2-7
v_call: TRBV19

cdr3_nt: TGTGCCAGCTCACCTCGGACAGGGGGCGACGAGCAGTACTTC
cdr3_aa: CASSPRTGGDEQYF
d_call: TRBD1
clone_size: once
j_call: TRBJ2-7
v_call: TRBV18

cdr3_nt: TGTGCCAGCAGCTCCCACAGCGGGACTAGCGGAACAGATACGCAGTATTTT
cdr3_aa: CASSSHSGTSGTDTQYF
d_call: TRBD2
clone_size: NA
j_call: TRBJ2-3
v_call: TRBV11-3

cdr3_nt: TGTGCCAGCAGCTCCCCCCTAGCGGAGACCCAGTACTTC
cdr3_aa: CASSSPLAETQYF
d_call: NA
clone_size: NA
j_call: TRBJ2-5
v_call: TRBV13

cdr3_nt: TGTGCCAGCAGTTCCTTGGGACTAGCGGGAGGGGGCTCCTACAATGAGCAGTTCTTC
cdr3_aa: CASSSLGLAGGGSYNEQFF
d_call: TRBD2
clone_size: NA
j_call: TRBJ2-1
v_call: TRBV6-2/TRBV6-3

cdr3_nt: TGCGCCAGCGCCTTTGGGGACAGATCTGGGGCCAACGTCCTGACTTTC
cdr3_aa: CASAFGDRSGANVLTF
d_call: TRBD1
clone_size: NA
j_call: TRBJ2-6
v_call: TRBV4-1

cdr3_nt: TGCGCCAGCAGCCAGGCGGACAGGGGGGTTGAGCCCCAGCATTTT
cdr3_aa: CASSQADRGVEPQHF
d_call: TRBD1
clone_size: NA
j_call: TRBJ1-5
v_call: TRBV4-1

cdr3_nt: TGTGCCAGCAGAAGGACAGGGGGTAAAGCTTTCTTT
cdr3_aa: CASRRTGGKAFF
d_call: TRBD1
clone_size: NA
j_call: TRBJ1-1
v_call: TRBV12-3/TRBV12-4

cdr3_nt: TGTGCCAGTAGTATAGATCGGGAGGGCTCCTACAATGAGCAGTTCTTC
cdr3_aa: CASSIDREGSYNEQFF
d_call: TRBD2
clone_size: NA
j_call: TRBJ2-1
v_call: TRBV19

cdr3_nt: TGTGCCAGCACCGGCTGGGGGAGGGGTCATGAGCAGTACTTC
cdr3_aa: CASTGWGRGHEQYF
d_call: TRBD2
clone_size: NA
j_call: TRBJ2-7
v_call: TRBV6-5

cdr3_nt: TGTGCCAGCAGCTTCGGGACAGCCCCTGAAGCTTTCTTT
cdr3_aa: CASSFGTAPEAFF
d_call: TRBD1
clone_size: NA
j_call: TRBJ1-1
v_call: TRBV3-1/TRBV3-2

cdr3_nt: TGTGCCAGCAGCTCGCCTCTGGCCCCTAGCTCTGGGGCCAACGTCCTGACTTTC
cdr3_aa: CASSSPLAPSSGANVLTF
d_call: NA
clone_size: NA
j_call: TRBJ2-6
v_call: TRBV13

cdr3_nt: TGTGCCTGGAGCCTTGGGCTAGCGGGAGTCATCGGGGAGCTGTTTTTT
cdr3_aa: CAWSLGLAGVIGELFF
d_call: TRBD2
clone_size: once
j_call: TRBJ2-2
v_call: TRBV30

cdr3_nt: TGCGCCAGCCAACGCACTAGGGACACTGAAGCTTTCTTT
cdr3_aa: CASQRTRDTEAFF
d_call: NA
clone_size: NA
j_call: TRBJ1-1
v_call: TRBV5-1

cdr3_nt: TGCGCCAGCAGCCTGGCAAACCGGGGAGGGGGAGAAAAACTGTTTTTT
cdr3_aa: CASSLANRGGGEKLFF
d_call: NA
clone_size: NA
j_call: TRBJ1-4
v_call: TRBV4-3

cdr3_nt: TGCGCCAGCAGCCTGACTGGGACAGGGGAAACTGAAGCTTTCTTT
cdr3_aa: CASSLTGTGETEAFF
d_call: TRBD1
clone_size: NA
j_call: TRBJ1-1
v_call: TRBV4-3

cdr3_nt: TGTGCCAGCTCACCCACAGGGGGCGCAACTAATGAAAAACTGTTTTTT
cdr3_aa: CASSPTGGATNEKLFF
d_call: TRBD1
clone_size: once
j_call: TRBJ1-4
v_call: TRBV18

cdr3_nt: TGTGCCAGCAGCTTAGGGGCCGCCCCAGATACGCAGTATTTT
cdr3_aa: CASSLGAAPDTQYF
d_call: NA
clone_size: NA
j_call: TRBJ2-3
v_call: TRBV7-2

cdr3_nt: TGTGCCAGCTCACCCGGGACAGCTATTTCCTACGAGCAGTACTTC
cdr3_aa: CASSPGTAISYEQYF
d_call: TRBD1
clone_size: NA
j_call: TRBJ2-7
v_call: TRBV18

cdr3_nt: TGTGCCAGCAGTTATTCTAGCGGGCCATACAATGAGCAGTTCTTC
cdr3_aa: CASSYSSGPYNEQFF
d_call: TRBD2
clone_size: NA
j_call: TRBJ2-1
v_call: TRBV6-2/TRBV6-3

cdr3_nt: TGTGCCAGCAGCTTCTCGGGGGGACTACTCGGAGAGGCAGATACGCAGTATTTT
cdr3_aa: CASSFSGGLLGEADTQYF
d_call: TRBD2
clone_size: once
j_call: TRBJ2-3
v_call: TRBV7-2

cdr3_nt: TGCGCCAGCAGCCGGTACAGGGCGGATACGCAGTATTTT
cdr3_aa: CASSRYRADTQYF
d_call: NA
clone_size: NA
j_call: TRBJ2-3
v_call: TRBV4-1

cdr3_nt: TGTGCCAGCAGCTTAGATTCCCGGGGAACTGAAGCTTTCTTT
cdr3_aa: CASSLDSRGTEAFF
d_call: NA
clone_size: NA
j_call: TRBJ1-1
v_call: TRBV11-2

cdr3_nt: TGTGCCAGCAGCTTAGGGAGCGCTGAAGCTTTCTTT
cdr3_aa: CASSLGSAEAFF
d_call: NA
clone_size: once
j_call: TRBJ1-1
v_call: TRBV7-8

cdr3_nt: TGTGCCAGCAGTGAACTAGCGGGAGTTTTTGACATTCAGTACTTC
cdr3_aa: CASSELAGVFDIQYF
d_call: TRBD2
clone_size: once
j_call: TRBJ2-4
v_call: TRBV2

cdr3_nt: TGTGCCAGCAGTGTAGGGACAGGGGGCGTGGATAGCAATCAGCCCCAGCATTTT
cdr3_aa: CASSVGTGGVDSNQPQHF
d_call: TRBD1
clone_size: NA
j_call: TRBJ1-5
v_call: TRBV2

cdr3_nt: TGTGCCAGCAGCCCCTTCGCAGGTTCCTACAATGAGCAGTTCTTC
cdr3_aa: CASSPFAGSYNEQFF
d_call: NA
clone_size: NA
j_call: TRBJ2-1
v_call: TRBV7-2

cdr3_nt: TGTGCCAGCAGCTACACGGGAAACACAGATACGCAGTATTTT
cdr3_aa: CASSYTGNTDTQYF
d_call: NA
clone_size: NA
j_call: TRBJ2-3
v_call: TRBV5-4

cdr3_nt: TGTGCCACCCCCCAGGAAGAAAATGGTTTGGGGGAGCTGTTTTTT
cdr3_aa: CATPQEENGLGELFF
d_call: NA
clone_size: NA
j_call: TRBJ2-2
v_call: TRBV24-1

cdr3_nt: TGTGCCAGCAGTGACGGGAAAGACATCTGGGGCTCCTACGAGCAGTACTTC
cdr3_aa: CASSDGKDIWGSYEQYF
d_call: NA
clone_size: few
j_call: TRBJ2-7
v_call: TRBV6-1

cdr3_nt: TGTGCCATCAGAACTGAGACTAGCCAAGAGACCCAGTACTTC
cdr3_aa: CAIRTETSQETQYF
d_call: NA
clone_size: NA
j_call: TRBJ2-5
v_call: TRBV10-3

cdr3_nt: TGCGCCAGCAGCTGGAGGGACAGATATGGCTACACCTTC
cdr3_aa: CASSWRDRYGYTF
d_call: TRBD1
clone_size: NA
j_call: TRBJ1-2
v_call: TRBV5-1

cdr3_nt: TGTGCCAGCAGCGTGGGAGGGGCTGGGGCCAACGTCCTGACTTTC
cdr3_aa: CASSVGGAGANVLTF
d_call: TRBD2
clone_size: NA
j_call: TRBJ2-6
v_call: TRBV9

cdr3_nt: TGTGCTAGTGCAAGCTTCCCCTGGACAGACACAGATACGCAGTATTTT
cdr3_aa: CASASFPWTDTDTQYF
d_call: NA
clone_size: NA
j_call: TRBJ2-3
v_call: TRBV12-5

cdr3_nt: TGTGCCAGCAGCTTTGAGGGAGGGAACACTGAAGCTTTCTTT
cdr3_aa: CASSFEGGNTEAFF
d_call: NA
clone_size: NA
j_call: TRBJ1-1
v_call: TRBV7-9

cdr3_nt: TGTGCCAGCAGAAGGGGGCTGAACTATGGCTACACCTTC
cdr3_aa: CASRRGLNYGYTF
d_call: TRBD1
clone_size: NA
j_call: TRBJ1-2
v_call: TRBV27

cdr3_nt: TGTGCCAGCAGCTCCGGGACAGGGAATTTTGGGGAAAAACTGTTTTTT
cdr3_aa: CASSSGTGNFGEKLFF
d_call: TRBD1
clone_size: NA
j_call: TRBJ1-4
v_call: TRBV7-2

cdr3_nt: TGTGCCAGCGCTGGCAGGGGGAGCTCCTACAATGAGCAGTTCTTC
cdr3_aa: CASAGRGSSYNEQFF
d_call: TRBD1
clone_size: NA
j_call: TRBJ2-1
v_call: TRBV19

cdr3_nt: TGTGCCAGCAGCGGAACTATGATCGGGGAGCTGTTTTTT
cdr3_aa: CASSGTMIGELFF
d_call: NA
clone_size: NA
j_call: TRBJ2-2
v_call: TRBV9

cdr3_nt: TGTGCCAGCAGTACAGGGTCAACTAATGAAAAACTGTTTTTT
cdr3_aa: CASSTGSTNEKLFF
d_call: NA
clone_size: NA
j_call: TRBJ1-4
v_call: TRBV6-5